This T cell receptor beta chain was profiled in a study of T cell changes during pregnancy in multiple sclerosis. TCRdb's table, derived via immunoSEQ multiplex PCR, lists solely in-frame clones and lacks some. The sample has 100,000 or so clones, 90% seen once. The CDR3 is 17 residues long. V lost 8 bases and J 5 bases, leaving 25 bases between the germline ends. The germline V gene encodes CDR1 MDHEN and CDR2 SYDVKM. The J gene is TRBJ1-3, the V gene TRBV28; D may be TRBD1 (6 bases). The TCR was taken from a female donor in good health, enrolled as a control in a pregnancy study. This specimen was peripheral blood, taken in the second trimester of pregnancy. The CDR3 loop reads CASRVGGGPVSRNTIYF. CDR3 DNA: TGTGCCAGCCGCGTCGGGGGGGGGCCTGTTTCCCGAAACACCATATATTTT.